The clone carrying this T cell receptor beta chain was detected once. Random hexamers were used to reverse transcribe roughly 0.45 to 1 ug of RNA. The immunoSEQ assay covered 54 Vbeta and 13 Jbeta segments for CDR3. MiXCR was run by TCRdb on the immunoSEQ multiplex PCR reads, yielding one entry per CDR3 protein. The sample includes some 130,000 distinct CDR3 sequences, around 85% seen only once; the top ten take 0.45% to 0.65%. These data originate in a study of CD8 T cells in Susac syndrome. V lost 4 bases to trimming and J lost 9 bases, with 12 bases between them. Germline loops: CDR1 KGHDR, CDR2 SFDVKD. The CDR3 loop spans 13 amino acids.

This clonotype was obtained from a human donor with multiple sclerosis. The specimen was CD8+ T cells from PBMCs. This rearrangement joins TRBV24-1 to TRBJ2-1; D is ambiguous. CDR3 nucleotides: TGTGCCACCAGTGACCGGGCAGGCGGTGAGCAGTTCTTC. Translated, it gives CATSDRAGGEQFF.